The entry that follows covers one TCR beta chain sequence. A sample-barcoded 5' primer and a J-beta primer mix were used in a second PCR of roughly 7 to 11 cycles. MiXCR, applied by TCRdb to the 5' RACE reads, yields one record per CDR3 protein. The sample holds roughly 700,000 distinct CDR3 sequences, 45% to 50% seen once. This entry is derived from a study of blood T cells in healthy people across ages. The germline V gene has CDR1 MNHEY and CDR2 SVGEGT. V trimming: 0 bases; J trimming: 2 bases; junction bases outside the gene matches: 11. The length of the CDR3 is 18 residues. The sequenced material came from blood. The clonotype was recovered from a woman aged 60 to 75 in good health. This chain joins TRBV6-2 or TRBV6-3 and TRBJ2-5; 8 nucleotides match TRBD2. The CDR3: CASSYSNVQRGLQETQYF. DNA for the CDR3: TGTGCCAGCAGTTACTCGAATGTCCAGCGGGGGCTTCAAGAGACCCAGTACTTC.